The T cell receptor beta chain described here comes from a study of blood T cell repertoires in COVID-19. CDR3 length equals 14 residues. The cohort comprised adults aged 18 to 89 years residing in about 25 US areas. Some clones are missing from TCRdb's copy, which holds only in-frame ones; the method was immunoSEQ multiplex PCR. The table has some 300,000 clones, roughly 91% seen once. The sample consisted of PBMCs or T cells enriched from blood (not recorded which). The chain recombines TRBV21-1 with TRBJ2-3; the table's D call, TRBD2, has no DNA check behind it. TRBV21-1 is annotated as a pseudogene. The source is a woman in her twenties or thirties who had recovered from COVID-19. CDR3 sequence: CASPQAPRTDTQYF. The CDR3, as DNA: TGTGCCAGCCCCCAAGCCCCTCGCACAGATACGCAGTATTTT.